This T cell receptor beta chain was sequenced in a study of blood T cell repertoires in COVID-19. Study in general: Sample material is recorded as cDNA or gDNA derived from T cells, B-cell-depleted T cells, or PBMCs.

Clones were read by immunoSEQ multiplex PCR, and TCRdb kept only the in-frame ones, dropping some. The repertoire holds 13,000 to 15,000 clones, with about 88% as singletons. The CDR3 has 15 residues. V was shortened by 4 bases and J by 0 bases, with 9 bases between the two germline ends. In germline, CDR1 is LNHDA, CDR2 SQIVND (reference sequence). Sequencing was performed on peripheral blood. The chain employs TRBV19 and TRBJ1-4; D may be TRBD1 (5 bases). The receptor was isolated from a woman aged 70-85 years in a cohort sampled during active or convalescent COVID-19. The CDR3 DNA reads TGTGCCAGTAGTACCGACAGAGCAACTAATGAAAAACTGTTTTTT. Translation: CASSTDRATNEKLFF.